This T cell receptor (beta chain) was identified in a study of blood T cell repertoires in COVID-19. The overall study: The samples span acute and convalescent COVID-19 from the United States, Italy and Spain.

TCRdb keeps only in-frame clones here, not all; method: immunoSEQ multiplex PCR. The sample records 250,000 to 350,000 clones, approximately 88% being singletons. Trimming left V 0 bases short and J 4 bases short, with 12 bases between. The CDR3 is made up of 16 amino acids. Germline V gene sequence: CDR1 SGHTA, CDR2 FQGNSA. This clonotype originated in a human donor with COVID-19, enrolled during active disease. The donor label of this sample is uncertain. The J gene is TRBJ2-2, the V gene TRBV7-2; D unclear. The sequenced sample consisted of peripheral blood. The CDR3 region is CASSLAVGSRTGELFF. In nucleotides, the CDR3 is TGTGCCAGCAGCTTAGCGGTTGGTAGTCGCACCGGGGAGCTGTTTTTT.